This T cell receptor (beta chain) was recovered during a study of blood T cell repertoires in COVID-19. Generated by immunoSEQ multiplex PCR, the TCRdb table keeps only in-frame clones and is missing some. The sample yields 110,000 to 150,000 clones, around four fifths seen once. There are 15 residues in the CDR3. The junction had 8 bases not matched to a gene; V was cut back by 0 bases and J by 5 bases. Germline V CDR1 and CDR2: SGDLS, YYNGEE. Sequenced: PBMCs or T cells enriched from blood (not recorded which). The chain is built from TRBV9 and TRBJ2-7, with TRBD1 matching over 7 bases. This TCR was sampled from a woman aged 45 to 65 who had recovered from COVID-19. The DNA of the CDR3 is TGTGCCAGCAGCGTAGCTCAGGGGGACATCGACGAGCAGTACTTC. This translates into CASSVAQGDIDEQYF.